This T cell receptor (beta chain) derives from a study of glioma-infiltrating T cells after dendritic cell vaccination. This CDR3 region has 18 residues. V gave up 3 bases and J gave up 3 bases; unmatched junction bases: 14. Germline V lookup: CDR1 LNHDA, CDR2 SQIVND (reference sequence). Assay used: immunoSEQ multiplex PCR; TCRdb lists only in-frame clones, some missing. The sample lists nearly 85,000 clones, around 90% occurring once. The chain is built from TRBV19 and TRBJ1-1, with 9 bases aligning to TRBD1. The material was blood, obtained before dendritic cell vaccination. The source of this sequence is a human donor with glioblastoma. The CDR3: CASSMSPRQGVVDTEAFF. CDR3 nucleotide sequence: TGTGCCAGTAGTATGTCTCCCAGACAGGGGGTCGTCGACACTGAAGCTTTCTTT.